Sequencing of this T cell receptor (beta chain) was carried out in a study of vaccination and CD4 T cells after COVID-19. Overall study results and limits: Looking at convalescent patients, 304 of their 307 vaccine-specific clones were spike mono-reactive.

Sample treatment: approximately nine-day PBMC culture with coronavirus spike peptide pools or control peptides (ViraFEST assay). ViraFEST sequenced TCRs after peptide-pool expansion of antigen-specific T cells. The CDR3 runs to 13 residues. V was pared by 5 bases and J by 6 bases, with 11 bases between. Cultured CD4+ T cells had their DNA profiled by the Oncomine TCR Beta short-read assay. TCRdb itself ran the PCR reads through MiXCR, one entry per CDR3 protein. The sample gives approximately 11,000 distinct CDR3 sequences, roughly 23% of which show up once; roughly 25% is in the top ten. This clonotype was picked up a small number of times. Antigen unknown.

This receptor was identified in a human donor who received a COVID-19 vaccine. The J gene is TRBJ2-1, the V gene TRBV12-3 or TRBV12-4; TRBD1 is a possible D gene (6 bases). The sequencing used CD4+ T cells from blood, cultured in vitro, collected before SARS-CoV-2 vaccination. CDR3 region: CASSDVGGNEQFF. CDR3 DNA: TGTGCCAGCAGTGACGTAGGGGGCAATGAGCAGTTCTTC.